This T cell receptor beta chain was recorded in a study of blood T cells in healthy people across ages. Study summary: About one barcoded beta molecule per two T cells was the capture yield of template switching.

For the second PCR, which ran for 7 to 11 cycles, a sample-barcoded 5' primer and a J-beta primer mix were used. Researchers report that a template-switch adaptor with 12 random nucleotides tagged each cDNA molecule. MiXCR, applied by TCRdb to the 5' RACE reads, yields one record per CDR3 protein. The sample records 650,000 to 1,000,000 distinct CDR3 sequences, under 40% being singletons. The CDR3 spans 12 residues. V was pared by 5 bases and J by 2 bases, with 4 bases between. The germline gives CDR1 SGHTA, CDR2 FQGNSA. Notes on this clonotype: Its matching antigen is unknown. This may come from a read error, since a much larger clone is one base off.

Regarding the study as a whole: PBMCs went unsorted, and a conclusive naive versus antigen-experienced comparison was therefore prevented. More naive CD4+ cells and higher diversity marked long-lived donors relative to aged donors.

The rearrangement links TRBV7-2 to TRBJ2-1; the D is unclear. Sequenced material: blood. The TCR was taken from a man aged 18 to 30 in good health. In nucleotides, the CDR3 is TGTGCCAGCAGCCAGGCCTACAATGAGCAGTTCTTC. Encoded protein: CASSQAYNEQFF.